The 30 T cell receptor beta chains below all came from one sample that was sequenced in a study of shared clonotypes between healthy human individuals. Clones were sequenced by immunoSEQ multiplex PCR, and TCRdb holds only the in-frame ones, with some missing. The sample shows 2,500,000 or so clones, around 90% of them seen only once. Sequencing used naive CD4+ T cells sorted from blood. Subset of the sample: CD45RA+ positively selected. These receptors all stem from a man aged 18 to 29 in good health.

This chain uses TRBV6-1 with TRBJ1-3; no clear D. Germline V CDR1 and CDR2: MNHNS, SASEGT. The CDR3 has 14 amino acids. With 5 bases removed from V and 8 bases from J, the gap between germline ends came to 16 bases. The CDR3 is CASSTTGWRDTIYF. The DNA for the CDR3 is TGTGCCAGCAGTACAACCGGGTGGCGGGACACCATATATTTT.

This clone has a single count. The chain carries TRBV10-3 and TRBJ2-5; no reliable D call. CDR1 and CDR2 (germline): ENHRY, SYGVKD. The CDR3 spans 9 residues. CDR3 amino acids: CLGSETQYF. CDR3 coding DNA: TGTTTGGGTTCAGAGACCCAGTACTTC.

This chain links TRBV11-2 with TRBJ2-7; D is perhaps TRBD2 (5 bases). The germline V gene has CDR1 SGHAT and CDR2 FQNNGV. The CDR3 runs 16 residues. V was pared by 5 bases and J by 5 bases, with 22 bases between. This chain's CDR3 is CASSLLINKGANEQYF. The CDR3 DNA reads as TGTGCCAGCAGCCTACTCATTAATAAGGGAGCTAACGAGCAGTACTTC. Full variable domain (missing parts from reference TRBV11-2 and TRBJ2-7): EAGVAQSPRYKIIEKRQSVAFWCNPISGHATLYWYQQILGQGPKLLIQFQNNGVVDDSQLPKDRFSAERLKGVDSTLKIQPAKLEDSAVYLCASSLLINKGANEQYFGPGTRLTVT.

The rearrangement links TRBV29-1 to TRBJ2-5; tentatively, D is TRBD2 (6 bases). Germline CDR1 reads SQVTM; CDR2 reads ANQGSEA. This CDR3 is 13 amino acids long. Deletions cut 7 bases from V and 5 bases from J, with 17 bases between. The CDR3 bases are TGCAGCGCCGGCCGGCCGGGGAGGGAGACCCAGTACTTC. Translating gives CSAGRPGRETQYF.

V usage is TRBV7-2 and J usage is TRBJ1-1; no clear D. The CDR3 has 12 residues. Germline CDR1 reads SGHTA; CDR2 reads FQGNSA. Between the trimmed V and J ends, which lost 1 base and 9 bases, there was a span of 9 bases. CDR3 loop: CASSLDGVKAFF. The CDR3 nucleotides are TGTGCCAGCAGCTTAGATGGGGTCAAAGCTTTCTTT.

The rearrangement uses TRBV30 and TRBJ2-2; D gene ambiguous. V was clipped by 5 bases and J by 4 bases, with 14 bases between them. The CDR3 is 14 amino acids. Germline V lookup: CDR1 GTSNPN, CDR2 SVGIG (reference sequence). For the CDR3, the DNA is TGTGCCTGGGACGCAGGCGGAGCCACCGGGGAGCTGTTTTTT. Protein sequence: CAWDAGGATGELFF.

This clone was seen a single time. V usage is TRBV18 and J usage is TRBJ2-3, with 12 bases aligning to TRBD1. The CDR3 is made up of 17 amino acids. Germline V gene sequence: CDR1 KGHSH, CDR2 LQKENI. V gave up 0 bases and J gave up 2 bases; unmatched junction bases: 3. CDR3 amino acids: CASSPPGQGAHTDTQYF. CDR3 nucleotides: TGTGCCAGCTCACCACCGGGACAGGGGGCCCACACAGATACGCAGTATTTT.

This clone appeared once. This sequence joins TRBV6-5 and TRBJ2-5; D might be TRBD1 or TRBD2, each matching 5 bases. V lost 0 bases, J lost 5 bases, and 13 bases lay in between. This CDR3 is 15 amino acids long. The germline V gene encodes CDR1 MNHEY and CDR2 SVGAGI. In DNA, the CDR3 is TGTGCCAGCAGTTACTCGGGACCCCCCCGGGAGACCCAGTACTTC. Translating it yields CASSYSGPPRETQYF.

This rearrangement joins TRBV6-5 to TRBJ2-2; weak D call: TRBD2 (6 bases). Germline-derived CDR1 and CDR2 are MNHEY and SVGAGI. This CDR3 contains 15 residues. Trimming cost V 5 bases and J 6 bases, with 16 bases left between them. In DNA form, the CDR3 reads TGTGCCAGCAGTCGGGCCCTACTAGCATCCGGGGAGCTGTTTTTT. It codes for CASSRALLASGELFF.

The sample holds a few counts of this clone. CDR3 sequence (DNA): TGTGCTAGTGGTTTTTGGATGGGTGAGCAGTTCTTC. Its protein is CASGFWMGEQFF. This chain uses TRBV12-5 with TRBJ2-1; D gene unclear. The CDR3 consists of 12 residues. Per germline, CDR1 LGHNT and CDR2 FRNRAP. V lost 3 bases, J lost 9 bases, and 9 bases lay in between.

The rearrangement joins TRBV5-1 to TRBJ2-3; D perhaps matches TRBD2 (6 bases). V dropped 6 bases and J dropped 0 bases, with 17 bases sitting between them. This CDR3 has 16 residues. The V gene's germline CDR1 is SGHRS and CDR2 YFSETQ. The CDR3 coding sequence is TGCGCCAGCAAAAAGGACTTGGGGGGTAGCACAGATACGCAGTATTTT. It yields the protein CASKKDLGGSTDTQYF.

The gene calls are TRBV5-1 and TRBJ1-3; D unresolved. This CDR3 is built from 14 residues. With 4 bases removed from V and 0 bases from J, the gap between germline ends came to 8 bases. Germline CDR1 is SGHRS and CDR2 is YFSETQ. The CDR3 here is CASSGGYSGNTIYF. The DNA for the CDR3 is TGCGCCAGCAGCGGCGGATACTCTGGAAACACCATATATTTT.

The DNA for the CDR3 is TGTGCCAGCAGCCCAAAGCGGGGGACAACACTCACAGATACGCAGTATTTT. It specifies CASSPKRGTTLTDTQYF. The chain combines TRBV11-2 with TRBJ2-3; 8 bases fit TRBD2. The CDR3 is made up of 17 amino acids. Germline CDR1 SGHAT, CDR2 FQNNGV. With V trimmed by 5 bases and J by 2 bases, 12 bases remained unmatched.

V is TRBV9 and J is TRBJ1-2; D gene uncertain. In germline, CDR1 is SGDLS, CDR2 YYNGEE. The V end lost 0 bases, the J end lost 4 bases, and 10 bases lay between the germline ends. This CDR3 is 14 amino acids long. Here the CDR3 reads CASSVDGVTYGYTF. CDR3 DNA: TGTGCCAGCAGCGTAGACGGGGTGACCTATGGCTACACCTTC.

J is TRBJ1-5 and V is TRBV28; 10 nucleotides match TRBD1. The CDR3 has 14 amino acids. Per the germline V gene, CDR1 is MDHEN and CDR2 is SYDVKM. The trim removed 6 bases at V and 5 bases at J, leaving 4 bases unmatched. In nucleotides, the CDR3 is TGTGCCAGCAGGACGGGACAGGGGCATCAGCCCCAGCATTTT. This encodes CASRTGQGHQPQHF.

The rearrangement links TRBV18 to TRBJ1-1; 9 bases match TRBD1. J was trimmed by 4 bases and V by 6 bases; bases with no gene match: 15. This CDR3 has 17 residues. CDR1 and CDR2 from the germline V gene are KGHSH and LQKENI. The DNA for the CDR3 is TGTGCCAGCTCCCTCATAAGGGCACAGGGGGCTGTCACTGAAGCTTTCTTT. Its translation: CASSLIRAQGAVTEAFF.

This chain connects TRBV11-2 to TRBJ1-2, with D unclear. V was cut by 1 base and J by 1 base, with 10 bases left in between. The V gene's germline CDR1 is SGHAT and CDR2 FQNNGV. This CDR3 spans 15 amino acids. In DNA, the CDR3 is TGTGCCAGCAGCTTAGTTTCACTGAATAACTATGGCTACACCTTC. Its translation: CASSLVSLNNYGYTF.

This rearrangement joins TRBV27 to TRBJ1-5; the D gene is possibly TRBD1 (5 bases). Germline V gene sequence: CDR1 MNHEY, CDR2 SMNVEV (reference sequence). The CDR3 covers 15 residues. The V and J ends lost 6 bases and 3 bases respectively, with 15 bases between them. The CDR3 protein is CASRAGSANNQPQHF. In DNA form, the CDR3 reads TGTGCCAGCAGGGCAGGGTCTGCTAACAATCAGCCCCAGCATTTT.

This clone was seen just once. This chain joins TRBV7-9 and TRBJ2-5; 8 bases agree with TRBD1. J was trimmed by 4 bases and V by 5 bases; bases with no gene match: 6. Germline values: CDR1 SEHNR, CDR2 FQNEAQ (reference sequence). The CDR3 covers 14 residues. CDR3 DNA: TGTGCCAGCAGCGACCTCGACAGGGGAGAGACCCAGTACTTC. Its translation is CASSDLDRGETQYF.

This chain links TRBV19 with TRBJ2-5; 8 bases are shared with TRBD2. J was trimmed by 4 bases and V by 1 base; bases with no gene match: 5. CDR1 LNHDA and CDR2 SQIVND come from the germline V gene (reference sequence). This CDR3 has 15 residues. CDR3 sequence (DNA): TGTGCCAGTAGTATAGGGGGAACTAGCGGAGAGACCCAGTACTTC. Residues: CASSIGGTSGETQYF. Using reference TRBV19 and TRBJ2-5 for the parts outside the CDR3, the full variable domain is DGGITQSPKYLFRKEGQNVTLSCEQNLNHDAMYWYRQDPGQGLRLIYYSQIVNDFQKGDIAEGYSVSREKKESFPLTVTSAQKNPTAFYLCASSIGGTSGETQYFGPGTRLLVL.

Only a few counts were recorded for this clone. In the same sample, other DNA sequences code for this CDR3. The rearrangement links TRBV7-9 to TRBJ1-5; D remains ambiguous. Per germline, CDR1 SEHNR and CDR2 FQNEAQ (reference sequence). The CDR3 totals 14 residues. The ends were cut back, 5 bases at V and 0 bases at J, with 8 bases in the middle. Written as DNA, the CDR3 is TGTGCCAGCAGCCAGCAGGATAGCAATCAGCCCCAGCATTTT. Its protein is CASSQQDSNQPQHF.

A few counts support this clone. The rearrangement links TRBV6-6 to TRBJ1-5; 7 positions agree with TRBD1. The CDR3 length is 16 residues. The trim removed 10 bases at V and 3 bases at J, leaving 15 bases unmatched. CDR1 and CDR2 (germline): MNHNY, SVGAGI (reference sequence). The CDR3 reads CATTREGQLSNQPQHF. The CDR3 DNA sequence: TGTGCCACCACCCGGGAGGGACAGCTGTCCAATCAGCCCCAGCATTTT.

The V gene is TRBV9, the J gene TRBJ2-7, with a weak D call TRBD2 (5 bases). The CDR3 loop spans 15 amino acids. The V end was cut by 3 bases, the J end by 2 bases, with 15 bases between. CDR1 and CDR2 (germline): SGDLS, YYNGEE. CDR3 loop: CASSAGIQAAYEQYF. The CDR3 nucleotides read TGTGCCAGCAGCGCCGGGATTCAGGCAGCCTACGAGCAGTACTTC.

For this clone: This CDR3 is also generated by other DNA sequences in the sample. This chain joins TRBV18 and TRBJ2-7; 16 bases are shared with TRBD2. The CDR3 is 16 amino acids. Per germline, CDR1 KGHSH and CDR2 LQKENI. Germline trimming cut 2 bases from V and 6 bases from J; bases unmatched to any gene: 4. This CDR3 is CASSPGTSGRAGEQYF. CDR3 nucleotide sequence: TGTGCCAGCTCACCAGGGACTAGCGGGAGGGCCGGCGAGCAGTACTTC. Full variable domain (remainder filled in from reference TRBV18 and TRBJ2-7): NAGVMQNPRHLVRRRGQEARLRCSPMKGHSHVYWYRQLPEEGLKFMVYLQKENIIDESGMPKERFSAEFPKEGPSILRIQQVVRGDSAAYFCASSPGTSGRAGEQYFGPGTRLTVT.

The V and J genes are TRBV7-6 and TRBJ2-1; the match to TRBD2 covers 7 bases. Germline-derived CDR1 and CDR2 are SGHVS and FNYEAQ. This CDR3 is 16 amino acids long. V lost 2 bases, J lost 8 bases, and 12 bases stayed unmatched. As DNA, the CDR3 is TGTGCCAGCAGCTTACTCGGACTAGTAGGTCGAGATGAGCAGTTCTTC. Translation gives CASSLLGLVGRDEQFF.

The chain uses TRBV5-8 and TRBJ2-7; D is unclear. This CDR3 is built from 13 residues. Trimming cost V 7 bases and J 0 bases, with 11 bases left between them. Germline V gene data show CDR1 as SGHTS and CDR2 as YDEGEE. The CDR3 here is CASPPSSSYEQYF. DNA of the CDR3: TGTGCCAGCCCCCCTTCAAGCTCCTACGAGCAGTACTTC.

This clone was picked up one time. The chain has TRBV6-1 and TRBJ1-3, with D unclear. The CDR3 totals 14 residues. Trimming removed 5 bases at V and 4 bases at J, with 12 bases between. Germline CDR1 reads MNHNS; CDR2 reads SASEGT. The CDR3 protein is CASSPGLAGNTIYF. The CDR3, as DNA: TGTGCCAGCAGTCCTGGACTGGCCGGAAACACCATATATTTT.

V usage is TRBV19 and J usage is TRBJ1-5; 7 bases map to TRBD1. Looked up from germline, CDR1 is LNHDA and CDR2 is SQIVND (reference sequence). This CDR3 spans 17 amino acids. The V gene end was trimmed by 3 bases and the J gene end by 1 base; junction bases not matched to a gene: 9. The CDR3 loop reads CASSMVPGGRSNQPQHF. CDR3 nucleotides: TGTGCCAGTAGTATGGTCCCAGGGGGTAGGAGCAATCAGCCCCAGCATTTT.

The V gene is TRBV7-2, the J gene TRBJ2-7; 14 bases are a match to TRBD2. Germline CDR1 is SGHTA and CDR2 is FQGNSA. This CDR3 comprises 16 residues. V gave up 3 bases and J gave up 4 bases; unmatched junction bases: 5. CDR3 DNA: TGTGCCAGCAGCTTGACTAGCGGGGGGGCCCCGTACGAGCAGTACTTC. Encoded protein: CASSLTSGGAPYEQYF.

J is TRBJ1-4 and V is TRBV7-9, with D hard to call. The CDR3 length is 14 residues. Germline V gene lookup returns CDR1 SEHNR and CDR2 FQNEAQ (reference sequence). The germline V and J ends were trimmed by 5 bases and 6 bases, with 13 bases remaining between them. The CDR3 region is CASSTDREDEKLFF. CDR3 in DNA: TGTGCCAGCAGCACGGACCGGGAGGATGAAAAACTGTTTTTT.